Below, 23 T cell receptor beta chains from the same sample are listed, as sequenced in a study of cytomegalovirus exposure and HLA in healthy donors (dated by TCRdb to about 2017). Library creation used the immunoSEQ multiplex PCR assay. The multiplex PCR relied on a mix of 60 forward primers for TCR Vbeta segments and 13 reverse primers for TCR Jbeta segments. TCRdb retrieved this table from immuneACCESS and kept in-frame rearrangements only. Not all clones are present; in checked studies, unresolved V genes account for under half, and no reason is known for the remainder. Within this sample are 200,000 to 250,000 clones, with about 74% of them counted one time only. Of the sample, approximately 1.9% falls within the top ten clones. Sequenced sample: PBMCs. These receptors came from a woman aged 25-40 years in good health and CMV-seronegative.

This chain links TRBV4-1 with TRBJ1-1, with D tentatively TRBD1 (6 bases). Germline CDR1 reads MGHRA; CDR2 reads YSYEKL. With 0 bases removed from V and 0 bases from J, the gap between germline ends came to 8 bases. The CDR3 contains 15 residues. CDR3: CASSQDPGVNTEAFF. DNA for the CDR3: TGCGCCAGCAGCCAAGATCCAGGGGTGAACACTGAAGCTTTCTTT.

CDR3 residues: CASSVGLAGVTDTQYF. The CDR3 nucleotides are TGTGCCAGCAGCGTAGGACTAGCGGGAGTAACAGATACGCAGTATTTT. The gene calls are TRBV9 and TRBJ2-3; 12 bases fit TRBD2. The V segment lost 0 bases and the J segment 3 bases; nucleotides outside the gene matches: 2. Germline CDR1 SGDLS, CDR2 YYNGEE. The CDR3 contains 16 residues.

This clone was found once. The CDR3 is CASSLIAQGATNTEAFF. The CDR3 coding sequence is TGTGCCAGCAGCTTAATTGCCCAGGGGGCAACGAACACTGAAGCTTTCTTT. The chain uses TRBV7-3 and TRBJ1-1; TRBD1 aligns across 8 bases. V was clipped by 1 base and J by 1 base; unmatched bases: 8. The CDR3 spans 17 residues. Germline CDR1 SGHTA, CDR2 FQGTGA.

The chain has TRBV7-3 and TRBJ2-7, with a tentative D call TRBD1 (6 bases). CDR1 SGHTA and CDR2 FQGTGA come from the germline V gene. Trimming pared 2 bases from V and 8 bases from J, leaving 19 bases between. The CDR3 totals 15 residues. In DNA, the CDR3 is TGTGCCAGCAGCTTAGGGTGGGGGCCTGGGAACCAGCAGTACTTC. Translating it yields CASSLGWGPGNQQYF.

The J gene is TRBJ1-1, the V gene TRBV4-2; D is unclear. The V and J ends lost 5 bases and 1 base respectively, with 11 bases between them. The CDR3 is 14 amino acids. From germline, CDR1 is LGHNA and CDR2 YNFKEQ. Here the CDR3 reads CASSTLYTNTEAFF. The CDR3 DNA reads TGTGCCAGCAGCACGCTTTACACGAACACTGAAGCTTTCTTT.

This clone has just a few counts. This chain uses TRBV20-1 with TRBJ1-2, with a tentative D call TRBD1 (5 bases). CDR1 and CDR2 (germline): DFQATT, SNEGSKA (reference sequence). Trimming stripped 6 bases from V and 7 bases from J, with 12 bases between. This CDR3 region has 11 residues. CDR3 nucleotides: TGCAGTGCCTCCGGACATGTTGGCTACACCTTC. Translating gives CSASGHVGYTF.

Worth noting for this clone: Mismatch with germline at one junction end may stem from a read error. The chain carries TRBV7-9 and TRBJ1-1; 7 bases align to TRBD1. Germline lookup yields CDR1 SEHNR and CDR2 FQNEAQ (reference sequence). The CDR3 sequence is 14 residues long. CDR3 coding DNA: TGTTCCAGCAGCAGCAGGGGGAAGTTTTCTGAAGCTTTCTTT. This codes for CSSSSRGKFSEAFF.

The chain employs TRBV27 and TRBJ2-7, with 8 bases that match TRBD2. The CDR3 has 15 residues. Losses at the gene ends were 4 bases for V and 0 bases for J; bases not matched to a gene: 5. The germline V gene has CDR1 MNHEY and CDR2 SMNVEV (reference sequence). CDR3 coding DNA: TGTGCCAGCAGTTCGCGGGGGGTGGGCTCCTACGAGCAGTACTTC. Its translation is CASSSRGVGSYEQYF.

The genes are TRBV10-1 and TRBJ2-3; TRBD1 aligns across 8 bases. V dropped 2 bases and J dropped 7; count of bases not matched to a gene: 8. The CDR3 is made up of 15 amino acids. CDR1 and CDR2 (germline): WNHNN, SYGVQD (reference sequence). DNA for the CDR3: TGCGCCAGCAGTGAGCCTGGACAGGGAAAGAATACGCAGTATTTT. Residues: CASSEPGQGKNTQYF.

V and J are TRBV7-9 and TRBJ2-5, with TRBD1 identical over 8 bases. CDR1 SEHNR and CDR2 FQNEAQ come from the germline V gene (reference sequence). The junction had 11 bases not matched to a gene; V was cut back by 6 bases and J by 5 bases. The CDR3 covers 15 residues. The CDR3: CASSFTGQAVETQYF. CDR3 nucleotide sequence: TGTGCCAGCAGTTTTACGGGACAGGCGGTGGAGACCCAGTACTTC. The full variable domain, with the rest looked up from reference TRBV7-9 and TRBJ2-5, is DTGVSQNPRHKITKRGQNVTFRCDPISEHNRLYWYRQTLGQGPEFLTYFQNEAQLEKSRLLSDRFSAERPKGSFSTLEIQRTEQGDSAMYLCASSFTGQAVETQYFGPGTRLLVL.

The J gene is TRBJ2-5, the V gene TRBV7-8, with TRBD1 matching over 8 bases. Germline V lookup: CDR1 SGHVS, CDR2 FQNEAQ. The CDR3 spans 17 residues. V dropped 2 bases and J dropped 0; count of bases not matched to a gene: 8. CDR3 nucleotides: TGTGCCAGCAGCTTAACCGGGACAGGACCGTACCAAGAGACCCAGTACTTC. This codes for CASSLTGTGPYQETQYF.

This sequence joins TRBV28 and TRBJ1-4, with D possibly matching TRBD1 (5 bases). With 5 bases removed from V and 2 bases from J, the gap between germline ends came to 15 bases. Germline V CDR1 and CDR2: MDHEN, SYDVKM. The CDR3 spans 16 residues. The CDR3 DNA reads TGTGCCAGCAGTACTACAGGTACCTGGACTAATGAAAAACTGTTTTTT. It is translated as CASSTTGTWTNEKLFF. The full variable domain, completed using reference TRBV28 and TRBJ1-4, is DVKVTQSSRYLVKRTGEKVFLECVQDMDHENMFWYRQDPGLGLRLIYFSYDVKMKEKGDIPEGYSVSREKKERFSLILESASTNQTSMYLCASSTTGTWTNEKLFFGSGTQLSVL.

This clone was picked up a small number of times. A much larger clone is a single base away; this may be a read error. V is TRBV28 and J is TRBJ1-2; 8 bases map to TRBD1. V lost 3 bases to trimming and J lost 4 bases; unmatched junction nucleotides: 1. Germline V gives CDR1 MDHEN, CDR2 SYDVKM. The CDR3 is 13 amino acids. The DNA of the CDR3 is TGTGCCAGCAGTTTCAGGGGGCCCTATGGCTACACCTTC. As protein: CASSFRGPYGYTF.

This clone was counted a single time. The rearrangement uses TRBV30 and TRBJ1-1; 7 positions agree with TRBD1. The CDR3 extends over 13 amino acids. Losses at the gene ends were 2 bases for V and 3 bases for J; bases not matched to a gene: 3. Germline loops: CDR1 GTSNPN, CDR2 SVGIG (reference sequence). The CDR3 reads CAWSRDSYTEAFF. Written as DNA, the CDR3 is TGTGCCTGGAGTCGGGACAGCTACACTGAAGCTTTCTTT.

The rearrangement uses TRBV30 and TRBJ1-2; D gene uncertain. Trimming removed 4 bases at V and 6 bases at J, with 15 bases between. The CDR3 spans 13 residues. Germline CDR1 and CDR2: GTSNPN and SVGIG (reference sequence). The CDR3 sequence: CAWTSRGWDGYTF. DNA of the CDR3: TGTGCCTGGACCTCCCGAGGGTGGGATGGCTACACCTTC.

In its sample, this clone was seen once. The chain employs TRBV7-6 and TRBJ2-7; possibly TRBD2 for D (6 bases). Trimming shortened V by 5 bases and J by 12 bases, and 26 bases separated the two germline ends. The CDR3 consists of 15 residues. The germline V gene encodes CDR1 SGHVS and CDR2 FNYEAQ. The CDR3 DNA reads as TGTGCCAGCAGCCTCTTGGGGGACTCCGACCCCATCCTGTACTTC. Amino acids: CASSLLGDSDPILYF.

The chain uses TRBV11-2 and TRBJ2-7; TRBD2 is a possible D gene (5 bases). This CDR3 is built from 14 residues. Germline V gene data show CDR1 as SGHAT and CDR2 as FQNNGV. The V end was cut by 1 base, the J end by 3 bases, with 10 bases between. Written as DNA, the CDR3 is TGTGCCAGCAGCTTAGTCGGGGAACACTACGAGCAGTACTTC. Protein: CASSLVGEHYEQYF.

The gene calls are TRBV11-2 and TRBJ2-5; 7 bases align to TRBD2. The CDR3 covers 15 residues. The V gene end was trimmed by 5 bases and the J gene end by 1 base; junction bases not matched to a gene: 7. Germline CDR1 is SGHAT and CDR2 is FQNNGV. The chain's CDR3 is CASSPPGLPQETQYF. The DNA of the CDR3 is TGTGCCAGCAGCCCACCGGGACTACCCCAAGAGACCCAGTACTTC.

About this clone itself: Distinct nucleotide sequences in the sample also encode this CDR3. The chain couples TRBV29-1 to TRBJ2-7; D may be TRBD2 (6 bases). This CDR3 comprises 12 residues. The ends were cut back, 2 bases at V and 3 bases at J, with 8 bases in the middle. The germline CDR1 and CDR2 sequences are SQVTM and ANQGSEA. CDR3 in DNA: TGCAGCGTTGAAAGGGGAGGCTACGAGCAGTACTTC. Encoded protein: CSVERGGYEQYF.

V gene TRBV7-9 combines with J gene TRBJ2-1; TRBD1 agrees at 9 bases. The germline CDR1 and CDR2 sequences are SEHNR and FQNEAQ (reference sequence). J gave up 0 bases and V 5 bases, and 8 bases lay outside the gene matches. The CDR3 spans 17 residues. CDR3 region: CASSGTGLKSSYNEQFF. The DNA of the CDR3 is TGTGCCAGCAGCGGGACAGGGTTGAAGAGCTCCTACAATGAGCAGTTCTTC. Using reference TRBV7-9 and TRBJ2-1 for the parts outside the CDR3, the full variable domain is DTGVSQNPRHKITKRGQNVTFRCDPISEHNRLYWYRQTLGQGPEFLTYFQNEAQLEKSRLLSDRFSAERPKGSFSTLEIQRTEQGDSAMYLCASSGTGLKSSYNEQFFGPGTRLTVL.

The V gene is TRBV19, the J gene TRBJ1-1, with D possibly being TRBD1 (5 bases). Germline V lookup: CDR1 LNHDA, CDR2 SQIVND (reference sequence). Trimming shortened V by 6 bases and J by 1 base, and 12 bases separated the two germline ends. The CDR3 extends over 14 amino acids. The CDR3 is CASSIQVENTEAFF. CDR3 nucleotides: TGTGCCAGTAGCATACAGGTTGAGAACACTGAAGCTTTCTTT.

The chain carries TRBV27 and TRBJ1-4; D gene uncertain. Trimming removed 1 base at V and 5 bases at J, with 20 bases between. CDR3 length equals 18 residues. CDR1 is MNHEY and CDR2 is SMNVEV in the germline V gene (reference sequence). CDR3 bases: TGTGCCAGCAGTTTATACCCCCCCGAGGGAGGTCAAAATGAAAAACTGTTTTTT. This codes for CASSLYPPEGGQNEKLFF.

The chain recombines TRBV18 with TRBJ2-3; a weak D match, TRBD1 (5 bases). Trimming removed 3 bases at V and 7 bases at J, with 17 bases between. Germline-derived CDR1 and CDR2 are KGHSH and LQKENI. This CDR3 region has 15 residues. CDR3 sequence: CASSPVQGGSYTQYF. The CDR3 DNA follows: TGTGCCAGCTCACCTGTTCAGGGTGGGTCGTATACGCAGTATTTT.